The rows below give T cell receptor beta chains drawn from one sample of a study of blood T cells in healthy people across ages. TCRdb re-called the 5' RACE reads with MiXCR, one entry per CDR3 protein. Of some 1,500,000 distinct CDR3 sequences in the sample, under 55% were seen once. The sequenced sample was blood. These receptors were obtained from a woman aged 18 to 35 in good health. Each CDR3 is given with its conserved first and last residue. A D gene is named only where the DNA matches it firmly. Clone size is given for some rows only: seen once, a few or many times, or a class if the clone is expanded.

D gene,clone size,V gene,J gene,CDR3 protein,CDR3 DNA
.,.,TRBV29-1,TRBJ2-3,CSVEDGLRRTDTQYF,TGCAGCGTTGAAGATGGGCTTCGCCGGACAGATACGCAGTATTTT
.,few,TRBV20-1,TRBJ1-1,CSARGGVRDRNTEAFF,TGCAGTGCTAGAGGAGGAGTGCGAGACAGGAACACTGAAGCTTTCTTT
TRBD2,.,TRBV12-3/TRBV12-4,TRBJ2-7,CASSSSGTRVHEQYF,TGTGCCAGCAGTTCGTCCGGGACTAGAGTCCACGAGCAGTACTTC
.,.,TRBV12-3/TRBV12-4,TRBJ1-2,CASSLVGAGYLGYTF,TGTGCCAGCAGTTTAGTAGGAGCTGGGTATTTGGGCTACACCTTC
TRBD1,.,TRBV6-1,TRBJ1-1,CASSPGGVWNTEAFF,TGTGCCAGCAGCCCAGGGGGGGTTTGGAACACTGAAGCTTTCTTT
TRBD1,.,TRBV10-1,TRBJ2-7,CVRIQGTGHNEQYF,TGCGTCCGCATTCAGGGGACAGGCCACAATGAGCAGTACTTC
.,few,TRBV7-9,TRBJ2-7,CASSLIQGNDEQYF,TGTGCCAGCAGCTTAATTCAGGGTAACGACGAGCAGTACTTC
.,few,TRBV25-1,TRBJ2-3,CASAGAGTDTQYF,TGTGCCAGCGCCGGGGCGGGCACAGATACGCAGTATTTT
TRBD1,few,TRBV9,TRBJ2-6,CASSADRGRAAGANVLTF,TGTGCCAGCAGCGCGGACAGGGGAAGGGCGGCTGGGGCCAACGTCCTGACTTTC
.,.,TRBV7-2,TRBJ1-2,CASSSYRVETNYGYTF,TGTGCCAGCAGCTCTTACAGGGTTGAAACTAACTATGGCTACACCTTC
TRBD1,few,TRBV5-1,TRBJ1-4,CASRPTGVEGEKLFF,TGCGCCAGCAGACCGACAGGGGTAGAGGGGGAAAAACTGTTTTTT
.,.,TRBV27,TRBJ2-3,CASSAGSADTQYF,TGTGCCAGCAGTGCTGGGAGCGCAGATACGCAGTATTTT
.,.,TRBV7-9,TRBJ2-3,CASSKRRGQEADTQYF,TGTGCCAGCAGCAAAAGACGGGGACAAGAGGCAGATACGCAGTATTTT
.,few,TRBV7-8,TRBJ2-5,CASSSQGSQETQYF,TGTGCCAGCAGCTCCCAGGGGTCACAAGAGACCCAGTACTTC
TRBD1,.,TRBV10-3,TRBJ2-1,CAISSGTGGEQFF,TGTGCCATCAGTTCCGGGACAGGGGGCGAACAGTTCTTC
.,.,TRBV11-2,TRBJ2-1,CASSLVWGTYNEQFF,TGTGCCAGCAGCTTAGTTTGGGGGACCTACAATGAGCAGTTCTTC
.,.,TRBV5-1,TRBJ2-1,CASSFSLMSSYNEQFF,TGCGCCAGCAGCTTCTCTCTCATGAGCTCCTACAATGAGCAGTTCTTC
.,.,TRBV6-5,TRBJ2-4,CASSDSFRTVQYF,TGTGCCAGCAGTGACTCTTTCAGGACGGTTCAGTACTTC
TRBD1,few,TRBV6-1,TRBJ1-2,CASSTLQGSSYGYTF,TGTGCCAGCAGTACTCTACAGGGGAGTAGCTATGGCTACACCTTC
TRBD2,.,TRBV20-1,TRBJ2-7,CSARVGLAGREQYF,TGCAGTGCTAGAGTGGGACTAGCGGGACGCGAGCAGTACTTC
.,few,TRBV29-1,TRBJ1-1,CSVVEQTRGDTEAFF,TGCAGCGTTGTTGAGCAGACCCGCGGGGACACTGAAGCTTTCTTT
TRBD1,few,TRBV27,TRBJ1-1,CASSSLLGQGVTEAFF,TGCGCCAGCAGCTCCCTCCTCGGACAGGGGGTCACTGAAGCTTTCTTT
.,.,TRBV18,TRBJ1-2,CASSPQTEELYGYTF,TGTGCCAGCTCACCACAGACGGAAGAACTCTATGGCTACACCTTC
.,.,TRBV12-3/TRBV12-4,TRBJ2-2,CASSSRRISADTGELFF,TGTGCCAGCAGTTCCCGTCGAATTAGCGCGGACACCGGGGAGCTGTTTTTT
.,.,TRBV9,TRBJ2-7,CASSVDTSSHEQYF,TGTGCCAGCAGCGTAGATACTAGCTCCCACGAGCAGTACTTC
TRBD1,.,TRBV6-1,TRBJ2-3,CASSLRTGWTDTQYF,TGTGCCAGCAGTCTTCGGACAGGGTGGACAGATACGCAGTATTTT
TRBD2,few,TRBV9,TRBJ2-1,CASAGLAGGSYNEQFF,TGTGCCAGCGCCGGACTAGCGGGGGGGTCCTACAATGAGCAGTTCTTC
.,.,TRBV4-3,TRBJ1-2,CASSQDSSGYLAYGYTF,TGCGCCAGCAGCCAAGATTCTTCGGGGTATTTGGCCTATGGCTACACCTTC
TRBD1,many,TRBV12-3/TRBV12-4,TRBJ1-2,CASSFGTVNYGYTF,TGTGCCAGCAGTTTCGGGACAGTAAACTATGGCTACACCTTC
.,.,TRBV3-1,TRBJ2-1,CASSAPLTSINEQFF,TGTGCCAGCAGCGCCCCTTTGACATCAATCAATGAGCAGTTCTTC
TRBD2,.,TRBV7-2,TRBJ2-7,CASSLGLADLYEQYF,TGTGCCAGCAGCTTAGGGCTAGCGGACCTCTACGAGCAGTACTTC
.,few,TRBV6-6,TRBJ2-3,CASSYPQTVTDTQYF,TGTGCCAGCAGTTACCCTCAGACAGTCACAGATACGCAGTATTTT
TRBD2,many,TRBV4-1,TRBJ2-5,CASSQDRTSGTQETQYF,TGCGCCAGCAGCCAAGATAGGACTAGCGGGACTCAAGAGACCCAGTACTTC
.,few,TRBV6-2/TRBV6-3,TRBJ1-1,CASSPPYATNTEAFF,TGTGCCAGCAGTCCCCCTTATGCTACTAACACTGAAGCTTTCTTT
.,few,TRBV20-1,TRBJ1-6,CSARDELTTRSPLHF,TGCAGTGCTAGAGATGAGTTAACGACAAGGTCACCCCTCCACTTT
TRBD2,.,TRBV4-1,TRBJ2-7,CASSPRVGRDKYEQYF,TGCGCCAGCAGCCCCCGGGTAGGGAGGGATAAGTACGAGCAGTACTTC
TRBD2,.,TRBV20-1,TRBJ2-1,CSARPSGSGQFF,TGCAGTGCTAGACCTAGCGGGAGTGGTCAGTTCTTC
.,few,TRBV4-1,TRBJ1-1,CASSPSQLMNTEAFF,TGCGCCAGCAGCCCGTCCCAGTTAATGAACACTGAAGCTTTCTTT
.,.,TRBV7-9,TRBJ2-3,CASSLTGQSSTDTQYF,TGTGCCAGCAGCTTAACTGGACAGTCTAGCACAGATACGCAGTATTTT
TRBD1,.,TRBV10-3,TRBJ2-7,CAISDRQGSSYEQYF,TGTGCCATCAGTGACCGACAGGGGAGCTCCTACGAGCAGTACTTC
.,.,TRBV7-8,TRBJ2-1,CASSLASDEQFF,TGTGCCAGCAGCTTAGCATCAGATGAGCAGTTCTTC
.,few,TRBV14,TRBJ2-7,CASSEGGLPYEQYF,TGTGCCAGCAGTGAGGGGGGCCTACCCTACGAGCAGTACTTC
.,few,TRBV7-3,TRBJ2-3,CASSIGGGTDTQYF,TGTGCCAGCAGCATAGGGGGTGGCACAGATACGCAGTATTTT
TRBD1,once,TRBV12-3/TRBV12-4,TRBJ2-6,CASSYPGQGRPGANVLTF,TGTGCCAGCAGCTACCCGGGACAGGGGAGGCCTGGGGCCAACGTCCTGACTTTC
.,few,TRBV28,TRBJ1-2,CASSLNQRGIDGYTF,TGTGCCAGCAGTTTAAATCAGAGAGGGATAGATGGCTACACCTTC
TRBD2,few,TRBV6-5,TRBJ2-1,CASSYTQRGEQFF,TGTGCCAGCAGTTACACCCAGCGGGGTGAGCAGTTCTTC
.,.,TRBV20-1,TRBJ2-1,CSAGTKPYNEQFF,TGCAGTGCGGGGACAAAACCCTACAATGAGCAGTTCTTC
.,.,TRBV10-3,TRBJ2-3,CAISVGGSVDTQYF,TGTGCCATCAGTGTGGGGGGTAGTGTAGATACGCAGTATTTT
.,.,TRBV25-1,TRBJ1-2,CASSEAAAVSYTF,TGTGCCAGCAGTGAAGCGGCCGCGGTCAGCTACACCTTC
.,.,TRBV7-9,TRBJ2-1,CAGDMGRMIEQFF,TGTGCCGGGGACATGGGGCGCATGATTGAGCAGTTCTTC
.,.,TRBV27,TRBJ2-5,CASSAWITAQYNEQYF,TGTGCCAGCAGTGCCTGGATAACGGCTCAATACAATGAGCAGTACTTC
TRBD1,few,TRBV2,TRBJ1-2,CASKFLEQGVGYTF,TGTGCCAGCAAATTTCTTGAACAGGGGGTTGGCTACACCTTC
.,.,TRBV11-2,TRBJ2-7,CASSFDEQYF,TGTGCCAGCAGCTTCGACGAGCAGTACTTC
.,.,TRBV28,TRBJ2-5,CASRDYGETQYF,TGTGCCAGCAGGGACTATGGGGAGACCCAGTACTTC
.,.,TRBV20-1,TRBJ2-1,CSARDGVDEQFF,TGCAGTGCTAGGGACGGGGTAGATGAGCAGTTCTTC